A single T cell receptor (beta chain) is shown here with its context. How the authors handled the data: Researchers report that nucleated cell counts were estimated from reference gene primer amplification. Repertoires were generated with immunoSEQ multiplex PCR, while TCRdb's copy carries only in-frame clones and drops some. V and J calls and clone size are those listed in that table; D and trimming were worked out from the DNA. The sample lists some 120,000 clones; about 86% were seen once. The data are from a study of blood T cell repertoires in COVID-19. Across the whole study: Researchers got acute and convalescent COVID-19 samples from the United States, Italy and Spain.

This CDR3 is 14 amino acids long. Germline CDR1 is SGHNT and CDR2 is YENEEA. J was trimmed by 1 base and V by 1 base; bases with no gene match: 0. Sequencing was carried out using peripheral blood. V and J are TRBV11-3 and TRBJ2-7; 8 nucleotides agree with TRBD2. The origin of this receptor is a woman between 50 and 59 years old with acute or convalescent COVID-19. CDR3 in amino acids: CASSLAGGSYEQYF. CDR3 sequence (DNA): TGTGCCAGCAGCTTAGCGGGGGGGTCCTACGAGCAGTACTTC.